These 20 T cell receptor beta chains originate from one sample sequenced in a study of blood T cell repertoires in COVID-19. Assay: immunoSEQ multiplex PCR; the TCRdb copy retains only in-frame clones and omits some. The data contain 250,000 to 300,000 clones, roughly nine tenths of them singletons. The sequencing sample was made of peripheral blood. The receptors derive from a woman aged 25 to 39 with COVID-19, enrolled during active disease.

The chain is built from TRBV18 and TRBJ2-5; 8 bases align to TRBD2. CDR1 and CDR2 from the germline V gene are KGHSH and LQKENI. The CDR3 covers 16 residues. V dropped 3 bases and J dropped 5; count of bases not matched to a gene: 11. CDR3 residues: CASSPDSGTYRETQYF. CDR3 coding DNA: TGTGCCAGCTCACCCGATAGCGGGACCTACCGTGAGACCCAGTACTTC.

The chain employs TRBV7-3 and TRBJ1-1, with a possible D match to TRBD1 (5 bases). Trimming shortened V by 1 base and J by 4 bases, and 10 bases separated the two germline ends. The CDR3 runs 14 residues. Germline V gene lookup returns CDR1 SGHTA and CDR2 FQGTGA. CDR3 loop: CASSLNGGRTEAFF. The CDR3 DNA is TGTGCCAGCAGCTTAAACGGGGGTCGCACTGAAGCTTTCTTT.

The V gene is TRBV3-1 (or the pseudogene TRBV3-2), the J gene TRBJ2-7; TRBD2 matches 11 bases. In germline, CDR1 is LGHDT, CDR2 YNNKEL (reference sequence). Unmatched junction bases numbered 2, after V lost 1 base and J lost 3 bases. This CDR3 comprises 15 residues. CDR3 region: CASSQGLAGNYEQYF. Here the CDR3 DNA reads TGTGCCAGCAGCCAAGGACTAGCGGGAAACTACGAGCAGTACTTC.

The chain is built from TRBV7-3 and TRBJ2-2; tentatively, D is TRBD2 (6 bases). This CDR3 spans 16 amino acids. Germline V gene sequence: CDR1 SGHTA, CDR2 FQGTGA. Trimming removed 3 bases from V and 4 bases from J, with 15 bases in between. The CDR3: CASSFGQGGSTGELFF. The CDR3 nucleotides read TGTGCCAGCAGCTTTGGCCAGGGAGGTAGCACCGGGGAGCTGTTTTTT. Together with reference TRBV7-3 and TRBJ2-2, the CDR3 gives the full variable domain: GAGVSQTPSNKVTEKGKYVELRCDPISGHTALYWYRQSLGQGPEFLIYFQGTGAADDSGLPNDRFFAVRPEGSVSTLKIQRTERGDSAVYLCASSFGQGGSTGELFFGEGSRLTVL.

J is TRBJ2-7 and V is TRBV27, with TRBD2 matching 8 bases. V trimming: 5 bases; J trimming: 4 bases; junction bases outside the gene matches: 4. The CDR3 has 13 residues. Germline lookup yields CDR1 MNHEY and CDR2 SMNVEV (reference sequence). Here the CDR3 DNA reads TGTGCCAGCAGTCAGCTAGCGGGTTACGAGCAGTACTTC. Residues: CASSQLAGYEQYF.

This clone has a single count. The V gene is TRBV7-6, the J gene TRBJ1-1; D perhaps matches TRBD1 (5 bases). Per germline, CDR1 SGHVS and CDR2 FNYEAQ. The V gene lost 1 base and the J gene lost 10 bases, with 10 bases spanning the gap. The CDR3 has 12 amino acids. The CDR3 spells CASSLGGGGAFF. The CDR3 region has the DNA TGTGCCAGCAGCTTAGGTGGGGGGGGAGCTTTCTTT.

The chain carries TRBV29-1 and TRBJ2-5; 10 bases map to TRBD2. The CDR3 length is 13 residues. From germline, CDR1 is SQVTM and CDR2 ANQGSEA. Unmatched junction bases numbered 3, after V lost 3 bases and J lost 5 bases. The CDR3, as DNA: TGCAGCGTTGACCTAGCGGGAGAGGAGACCCAGTACTTC. Protein product: CSVDLAGEETQYF.

The rearrangement joins TRBV7-6 to TRBJ2-1; D ambiguous. Looked up from germline, CDR1 is SGHVS and CDR2 is FNYEAQ. The CDR3 has 16 amino acids. Trimming pared 4 bases from V and 0 bases from J, leaving 13 bases between. CDR3 DNA: TGTGCCAGCAGCTCAAAGGTGACAAGCTCCTACAATGAGCAGTTCTTC. It encodes CASSSKVTSSYNEQFF.

This rearrangement joins TRBV28 to TRBJ1-1, with TRBD1 as a possible D gene (5 bases). The germline V gene encodes CDR1 MDHEN and CDR2 SYDVKM. This CDR3 is 17 amino acids long. Trimming cost V 6 bases and J 4 bases, with 24 bases left between them. The CDR3 region is CASRRSGFATDGTEAFF. The CDR3, as DNA: TGTGCCAGCAGACGTAGTGGATTTGCGACAGACGGCACTGAAGCTTTCTTT.

The rearrangement uses TRBV28 and TRBJ1-4; 7 bases line up with TRBD1. The CDR3 length is 14 residues. In germline, CDR1 is MDHEN, CDR2 SYDVKM. The J segment lost 7 bases and the V segment lost 5 bases, leaving 7 bases of the junction unmatched. CDR3 sequence reads: CASSLTGIGEKLFF. As DNA, the CDR3 is TGTGCCAGCAGTCTGACAGGGATAGGTGAAAAACTGTTTTTT. The full variable domain, with the rest looked up from reference TRBV28 and TRBJ1-4, is DVKVTQSSRYLVKRTGEKVFLECVQDMDHENMFWYRQDPGLGLRLIYFSYDVKMKEKGDIPEGYSVSREKKERFSLILESASTNQTSMYLCASSLTGIGEKLFFGSGTQLSVL.

The chain is built from TRBV27 and TRBJ2-7, with 9 bases that match TRBD1. The ends lost 2 bases at V and 8 bases at J; junction bases unmatched: 13. This CDR3 comprises 16 residues. Germline assignment: CDR1 MNHEY and CDR2 SMNVEV (reference sequence). The CDR3 is CASSLNIQPGQGKQYF. CDR3 coding DNA: TGTGCCAGCAGTTTAAACATTCAACCGGGACAGGGCAAGCAGTACTTC.

J is TRBJ2-7 and V is TRBV28, with D possibly being TRBD2 (5 bases). This CDR3 spans 12 amino acids. Germline CDR1 is MDHEN and CDR2 is SYDVKM. V was cut by 8 bases and J by 4 bases, with 12 bases left in between. In DNA form, the CDR3 reads TGTGCCAGCGGACTCATCCCTTACGAGCAGTACTTC. The encoded protein is CASGLIPYEQYF.

The rearrangement uses TRBV5-1 and TRBJ2-1; tentative D call: TRBD2 (7 bases). The CDR3 sequence is 14 residues long. V was cut by 1 base and J by 9 bases, with 14 bases left in between. Germline assignment: CDR1 SGHRS and CDR2 YFSETQ. The CDR3 nucleotides are TGCGCCAGCAGCTTGAATGGGGGGGCTGGTGAGCAGTTCTTC. It specifies CASSLNGGAGEQFF.

This chain uses TRBV9 with TRBJ1-6; 9 nucleotides match TRBD1. CDR3 length: 17 residues. V gave up 3 bases and J gave up 5 bases; unmatched junction bases: 9. CDR1 is SGDLS and CDR2 is YYNGEE in the germline V gene. The CDR3 DNA reads as TGTGCCAGCAGCGGACGTGGCGGGACAGGGAATAATTCACCCCTCCACTTT. As protein: CASSGRGGTGNNSPLHF.

The chain combines TRBV5-4 with TRBJ2-1, with 7 bases identical to TRBD1. The CDR3 extends over 14 amino acids. V gave up 3 bases and J gave up 1 base; unmatched junction bases: 1. Germline V gene sequence: CDR1 SGHNT, CDR2 YYREEE (reference sequence). CDR3 DNA sequence: TGTGCCAGCAGCTGGGACAGATCCTACAATGAGCAGTTCTTC. Protein sequence: CASSWDRSYNEQFF.

The sample holds a few counts of this clone. This rearrangement joins TRBV6-5 to TRBJ2-7, with D possibly matching TRBD1 (5 bases). The ends were cut back, 6 bases at V and 6 bases at J, with 12 bases in the middle. Germline V gene data show CDR1 as MNHEY and CDR2 as SVGAGI. This CDR3 region has 12 residues. The CDR3 protein is CASRQGKGEQYF. The CDR3 DNA follows: TGTGCCAGCAGGCAGGGAAAGGGCGAGCAGTACTTC.

V gene TRBV19 combines with J gene TRBJ1-5; D perhaps matches TRBD1 (6 bases). Germline CDR1 is LNHDA and CDR2 is SQIVND (reference sequence). There are 13 residues in the CDR3. The V end lost 4 bases, the J end lost 5 bases, and 9 bases lay between the germline ends. The CDR3 sequence is CASSNHRDQPQHF. The DNA for the CDR3 is TGTGCCAGTAGTAACCACAGGGATCAGCCCCAGCATTTT.

This chain joins TRBV6-5 and TRBJ2-2; possible D gene TRBD1, 6 bases. The CDR3 contains 16 residues. The germline V and J ends were trimmed by 1 base and 6 bases, with 15 bases remaining between them. CDR1 is MNHEY and CDR2 is SVGAGI in the germline V gene. The CDR3 DNA reads TGTGCCAGCAGTTACTTTAGGGGGAGTGAGGCCGGGGAGCTGTTTTTT. It is translated as CASSYFRGSEAGELFF.

This chain links TRBV7-9 with TRBJ1-2; the D gene is possibly TRBD1 (5 bases). V lost 0 bases to trimming and J lost 8 bases, with 10 bases between them. CDR3 size: 13 residues. Germline V gene sequence: CDR1 SEHNR, CDR2 FQNEAQ (reference sequence). CDR3 nucleotides: TGTGCCAGCAGCTTAGCGGAGGGGCCAGGCTACACCTTC. This translates into CASSLAEGPGYTF.

The chain uses TRBV2 and TRBJ1-5; D is unresolved. V dropped 6 bases and J dropped 3 bases, with 9 bases sitting between them. From germline, CDR1 is SNHLY and CDR2 FYNNEI. This CDR3 has 13 amino acids. This CDR3 is CASSDTYNQPQHF. The CDR3 bases are TGTGCCAGCAGCGACACCTACAATCAGCCCCAGCATTTT. The full variable domain, rest sourced from reference TRBV2 and TRBJ1-5, is EPEVTQTPSHQVTQMGQEVILRCVPISNHLYFYWYRQILGQKVEFLVSFYNNEISEKSEIFDDQFSVERPDGSNFTLKIRSTKLEDSAMYFCASSDTYNQPQHFGDGTRLSIL.